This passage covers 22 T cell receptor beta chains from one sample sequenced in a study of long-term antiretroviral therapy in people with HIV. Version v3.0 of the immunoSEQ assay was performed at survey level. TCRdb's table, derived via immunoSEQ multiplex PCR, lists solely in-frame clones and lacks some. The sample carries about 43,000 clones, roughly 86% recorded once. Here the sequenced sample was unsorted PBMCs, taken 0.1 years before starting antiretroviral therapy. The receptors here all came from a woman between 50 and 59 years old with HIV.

The CDR3 spells CASSRTENTEAFF. CDR3 nucleotide sequence: TGTGCCAGTAGTAGGACGGAAAACACTGAAGCTTTCTTT. The chain combines TRBV19 with TRBJ1-1; D call uncertain. The CDR3 extends over 13 amino acids. The germline V and J ends were trimmed by 4 bases and 2 bases, with 8 bases remaining between them. The germline V gene has CDR1 LNHDA and CDR2 SQIVND (reference sequence).

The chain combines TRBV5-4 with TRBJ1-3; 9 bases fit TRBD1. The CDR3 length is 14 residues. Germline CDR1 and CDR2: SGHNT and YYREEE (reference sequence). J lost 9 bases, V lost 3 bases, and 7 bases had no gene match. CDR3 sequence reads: CASSYGTGTSTIYF. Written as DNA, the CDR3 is TGTGCCAGCAGCTATGGGACAGGGACAAGCACCATATATTTT.

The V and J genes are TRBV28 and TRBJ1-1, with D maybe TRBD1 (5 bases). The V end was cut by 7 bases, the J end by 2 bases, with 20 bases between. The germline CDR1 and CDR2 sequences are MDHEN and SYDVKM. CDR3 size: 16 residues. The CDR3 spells CASNSFSRGGNTEAFF. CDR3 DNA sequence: TGTGCCAGCAATTCGTTTAGTAGGGGCGGTAACACTGAAGCTTTCTTT.

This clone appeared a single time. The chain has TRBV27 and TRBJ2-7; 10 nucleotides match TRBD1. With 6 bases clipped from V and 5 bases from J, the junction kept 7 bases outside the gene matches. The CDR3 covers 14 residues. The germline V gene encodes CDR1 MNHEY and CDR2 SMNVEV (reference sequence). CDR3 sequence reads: CASRPGQGIDEQYF. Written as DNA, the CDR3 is TGTGCCAGCAGACCGGGACAGGGGATTGACGAGCAGTACTTC.

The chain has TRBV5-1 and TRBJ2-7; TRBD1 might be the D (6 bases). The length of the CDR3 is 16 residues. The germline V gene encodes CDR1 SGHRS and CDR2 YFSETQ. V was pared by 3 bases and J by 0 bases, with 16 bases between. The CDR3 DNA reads TGCGCCAGCAGCTCCAGGGACACGGCGAGCTCCTACGAGCAGTACTTC. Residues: CASSSRDTASSYEQYF.

This chain's CDR3 is CASSLVGGGGNEQFF. CDR3 in DNA: TGCGCCAGCAGCTTGGTGGGGGGGGGCGGCAATGAGCAGTTCTTC. V gene TRBV5-1 combines with J gene TRBJ2-1, with a weak D call TRBD2 (7 bases). Germline loops: CDR1 SGHRS, CDR2 YFSETQ. The CDR3 runs 15 residues. Between the trimmed V and J ends, which lost 0 bases and 6 bases, there was a span of 13 bases.

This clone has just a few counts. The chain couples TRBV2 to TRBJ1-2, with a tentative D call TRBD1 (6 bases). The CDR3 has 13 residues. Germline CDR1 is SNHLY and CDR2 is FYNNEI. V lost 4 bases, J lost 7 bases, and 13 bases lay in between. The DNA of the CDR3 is TGTGCCAGCAGTGGGGGGGCAGGAGGTGGCTACACCTTC. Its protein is CASSGGAGGGYTF.

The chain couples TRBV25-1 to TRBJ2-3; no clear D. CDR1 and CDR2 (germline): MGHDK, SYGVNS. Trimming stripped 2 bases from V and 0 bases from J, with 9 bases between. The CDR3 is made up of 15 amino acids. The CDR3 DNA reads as TGTGCCAGCAGTGAAGTCAGATTTAGCACAGATACGCAGTATTTT. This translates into CASSEVRFSTDTQYF.

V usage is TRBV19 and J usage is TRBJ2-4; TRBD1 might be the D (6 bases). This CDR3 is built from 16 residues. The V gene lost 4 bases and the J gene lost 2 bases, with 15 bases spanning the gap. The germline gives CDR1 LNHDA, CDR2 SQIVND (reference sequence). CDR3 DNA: TGTGCCAGTAGTAAGGTCGGACAGAAGTCCAAAAACATTCAGTACTTC. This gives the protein CASSKVGQKSKNIQYF. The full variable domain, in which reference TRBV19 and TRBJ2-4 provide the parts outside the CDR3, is DGGITQSPKYLFRKEGQNVTLSCEQNLNHDAMYWYRQDPGQGLRLIYYSQIVNDFQKGDIAEGYSVSREKKESFPLTVTSAQKNPTAFYLCASSKVGQKSKNIQYFGAGTRLSVL.

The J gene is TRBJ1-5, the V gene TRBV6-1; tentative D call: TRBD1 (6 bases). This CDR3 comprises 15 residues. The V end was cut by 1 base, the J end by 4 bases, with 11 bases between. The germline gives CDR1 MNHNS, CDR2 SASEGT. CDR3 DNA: TGTGCCAGCAGTGAAGTCAGGGGAGGAAATCAGCCCCAGCATTTT. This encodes CASSEVRGGNQPQHF.

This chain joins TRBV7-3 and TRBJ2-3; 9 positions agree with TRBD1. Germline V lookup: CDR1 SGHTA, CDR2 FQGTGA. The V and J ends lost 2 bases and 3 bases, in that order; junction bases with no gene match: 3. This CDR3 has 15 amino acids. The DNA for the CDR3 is TGTGCCAGCAGCTTAGGAGGGACAGGGACAGATACGCAGTATTTT. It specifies CASSLGGTGTDTQYF.

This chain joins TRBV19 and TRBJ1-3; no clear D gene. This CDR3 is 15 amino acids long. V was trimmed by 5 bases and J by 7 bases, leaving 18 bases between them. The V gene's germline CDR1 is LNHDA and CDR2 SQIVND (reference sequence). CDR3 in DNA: TGTGCCAGTAGTTCATACCTGTTGGGGTTGAACACCATATATTTT. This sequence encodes CASSSYLLGLNTIYF.

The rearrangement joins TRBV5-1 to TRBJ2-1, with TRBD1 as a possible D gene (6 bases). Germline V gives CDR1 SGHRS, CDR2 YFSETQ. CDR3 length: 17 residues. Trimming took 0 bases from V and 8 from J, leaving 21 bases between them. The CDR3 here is CASSLEISWQGTDEQFF. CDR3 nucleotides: TGCGCCAGCAGCTTGGAGATATCGTGGCAGGGGACGGATGAGCAGTTCTTC.

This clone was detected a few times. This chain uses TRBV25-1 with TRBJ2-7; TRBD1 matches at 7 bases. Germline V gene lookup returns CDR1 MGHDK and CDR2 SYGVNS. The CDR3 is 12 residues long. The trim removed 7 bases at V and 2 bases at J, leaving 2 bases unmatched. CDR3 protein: CASNTGAYEQYF. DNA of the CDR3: TGTGCCAGCAACACAGGGGCCTACGAGCAGTACTTC.

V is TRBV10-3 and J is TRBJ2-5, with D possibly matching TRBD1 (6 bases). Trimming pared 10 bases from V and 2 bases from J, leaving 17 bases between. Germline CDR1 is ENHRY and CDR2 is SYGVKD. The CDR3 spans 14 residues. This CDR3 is CATKGRDKQETQYF. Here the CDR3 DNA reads TGTGCCACCAAGGGTCGGGACAAACAAGAGACCCAGTACTTC.

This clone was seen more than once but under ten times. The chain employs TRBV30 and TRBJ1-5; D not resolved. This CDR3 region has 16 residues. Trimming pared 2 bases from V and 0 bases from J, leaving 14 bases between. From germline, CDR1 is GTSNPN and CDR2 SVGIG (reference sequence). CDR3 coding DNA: TGTGCCTGGAGTCTTTCCCCGCACCATAGCAATCAGCCCCAGCATTTT. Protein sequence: CAWSLSPHHSNQPQHF.

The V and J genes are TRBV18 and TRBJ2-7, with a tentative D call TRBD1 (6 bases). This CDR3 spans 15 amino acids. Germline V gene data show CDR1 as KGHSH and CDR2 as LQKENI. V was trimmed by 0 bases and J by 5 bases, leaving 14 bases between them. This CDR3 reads CASSPPTGELDEQYF. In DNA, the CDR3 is TGTGCCAGCTCACCACCGACAGGTGAATTGGACGAGCAGTACTTC.

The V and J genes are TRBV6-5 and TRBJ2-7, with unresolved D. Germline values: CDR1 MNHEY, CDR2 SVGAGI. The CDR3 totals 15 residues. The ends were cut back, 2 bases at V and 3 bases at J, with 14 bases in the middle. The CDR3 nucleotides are TGTGCCAGCAGTTACAGAAGGGCACCCTTCTACGAGCAGTACTTC. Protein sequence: CASSYRRAPFYEQYF.

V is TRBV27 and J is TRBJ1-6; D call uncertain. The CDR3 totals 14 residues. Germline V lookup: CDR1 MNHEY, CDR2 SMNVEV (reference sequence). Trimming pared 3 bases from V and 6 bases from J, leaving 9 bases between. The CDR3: CASSLREANSPLHF. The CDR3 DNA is TGTGCCAGCAGTTTGAGGGAGGCTAATTCACCCCTCCACTTT.

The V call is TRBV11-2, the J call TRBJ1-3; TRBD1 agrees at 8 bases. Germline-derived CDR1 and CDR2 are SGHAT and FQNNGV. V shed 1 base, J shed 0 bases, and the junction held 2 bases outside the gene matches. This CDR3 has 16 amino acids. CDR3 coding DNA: TGTGCCAGCAGCTTAGGGGACAGGTTCTCTGGAAACACCATATATTTT. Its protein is CASSLGDRFSGNTIYF.

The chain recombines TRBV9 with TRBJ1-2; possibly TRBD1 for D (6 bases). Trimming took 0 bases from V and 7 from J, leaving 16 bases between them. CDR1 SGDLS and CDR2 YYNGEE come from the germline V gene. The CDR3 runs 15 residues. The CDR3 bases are TGTGCCAGCAGCGTAGGTACAGGGTGGTCTGGTGGCTACACCTTC. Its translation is CASSVGTGWSGGYTF.

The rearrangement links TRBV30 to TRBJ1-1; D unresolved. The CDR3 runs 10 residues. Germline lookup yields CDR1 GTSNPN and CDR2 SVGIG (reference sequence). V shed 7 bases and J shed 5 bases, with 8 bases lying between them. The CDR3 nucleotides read TGTGCCTCTTCCGGAACTGAAGCTTTCTTT. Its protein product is CASSGTEAFF.